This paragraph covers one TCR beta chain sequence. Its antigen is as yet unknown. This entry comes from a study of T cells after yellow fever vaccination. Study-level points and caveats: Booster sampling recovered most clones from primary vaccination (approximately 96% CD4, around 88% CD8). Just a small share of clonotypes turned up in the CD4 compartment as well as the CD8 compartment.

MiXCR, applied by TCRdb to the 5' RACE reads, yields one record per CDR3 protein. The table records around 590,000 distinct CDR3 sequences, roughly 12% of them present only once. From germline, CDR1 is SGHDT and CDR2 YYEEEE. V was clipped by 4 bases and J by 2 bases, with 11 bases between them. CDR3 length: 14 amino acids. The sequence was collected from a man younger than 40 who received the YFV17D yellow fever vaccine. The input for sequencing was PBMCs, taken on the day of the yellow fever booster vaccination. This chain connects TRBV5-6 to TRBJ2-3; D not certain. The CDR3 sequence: CASSPDLPTDTQYF. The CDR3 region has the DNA TGTGCCAGCAGCCCCGACCTCCCCACAGATACGCAGTATTTT.